Reported below is one T cell receptor (beta chain). With 4 bases removed from V and 2 bases from J, the gap between germline ends came to 8 bases. Germline CDR1 is SGHNT and CDR2 is YYREEE (reference sequence). This CDR3 comprises 13 residues. The data were taken from a study of T cell clones after liver transplantation. Study details: Samples came pre-transplant, pre-randomization before withdrawal, and post-randomization after withdrawal ended.

Method: immunoSEQ multiplex PCR; TCRdb's copy keeps in-frame clones and lacks some. This sample yields some 80,000 clones, of which about 85% are seen a single time; under 2.5% belongs to the top ten. This clonotype was obtained from a human patient who received a liver transplant. T cells may partly derive from the graft donor. The V and J genes are TRBV5-4 and TRBJ2-3; D not certain. The sequencing here drew on CD4+ T cells from blood, taken less than 50 months after liver transplant. CDR3 loop: CASSPTFTDTQYF. The CDR3 DNA sequence: TGTGCCAGCAGCCCCACGTTCACAGATACGCAGTATTTT.